These T cell receptor beta chains were read from a single sample in a study of CD8 T cell repertoires and HIV-1 epitope variants. TCRdb's table, derived via immunoSEQ multiplex PCR, lists solely in-frame clones and lacks some. Here the sample spans 5,500 to 7,000 clones, about three fifths being singletons. These receptors' antigens are unknown. Sequencing was carried out using cultured CD8+ T cells derived from PBMCs. The receptors were gathered from a male donor with HIV. Both conserved end residues are part of each CDR3. Each record gives: D gene, clone size, J gene, V gene, CDR3 DNA, CDR3 protein. A D gene is named only where the DNA matches it firmly. Rows give clone size only sometimes, using once, few, many, or a class for an expanded clone.

>TRBD2|few|TRBJ2-3|TRBV27
TGTGCCAGCACCCCGACCACGACTAGCGGGCGTAGCACAGATACGCAGTATTTT
CASTPTTTSGRSTDTQYF
>TRBD1|.|TRBJ1-2|TRBV15
TGTGCCACCAGCAGAGATTCGGGACAGGGCCCAGGGGGCTACACCTTC
CATSRDSGQGPGGYTF
>TRBD1|.|TRBJ2-3|TRBV5-1
TGCGCCAGCAGCGACGGGACAGATTATTCTAGCACAGATACGCAGTATTTT
CASSDGTDYSSTDTQYF
>.|few|TRBJ2-7|TRBV2
TGTGCCAGCAGCCCTAGCTCCTACGAGCAGTACTTC
CASSPSSYEQYF
>TRBD1|.|TRBJ1-6|TRBV11-2
TGTGCCAGCAGAAAACGGACAGGGGGAGGGGGCTCACCCCTCCACTTT
CASRKRTGGGGSPLHF
>.|.|TRBJ2-1|TRBV7-9
TGTGCCAGCAGCTTAGGAAACGGTGAGCAGTTCTTC
CASSLGNGEQFF
>.|once|TRBJ2-2|TRBV9
TGTGCCAGCAGCGGCCCTGGAGGGTCCGGGGAGCTGTTTTTT
CASSGPGGSGELFF
>TRBD1|.|TRBJ1-1|TRBV5-5
TGTGCCAGCAGCACGACAGGGTGGGACACTGAAGCTTTCTTT
CASSTTGWDTEAFF
>TRBD1|.|TRBJ1-3|TRBV30
TGTGCCTGCCGTCCTGAACAGGGGGCTCGAAACACCATATATTTT
CACRPEQGARNTIYF
>TRBD1|.|TRBJ1-2|TRBV5-6
TGTGCCAGCGGAGTTCGGGACAGAAACTATGGCTACACCTTC
CASGVRDRNYGYTF
>.|.|TRBJ1-6|TRBV27
TGTGCCAGCAGTTTATCCTTTCAGGGGAGCTCCTATAATTCACCCCTCCACTTT
CASSLSFQGSSYNSPLHF
>.|.|TRBJ2-2|TRBV29-1
TGCAGCGTGATTGACCCGGGGAGCACCGGGGAGCTGTTTTTT
CSVIDPGSTGELFF
>.|few|TRBJ2-2|TRBV27
TGTGCCAGCATACCCAGGGGGGGCGGGGAGCTGTTTTTT
CASIPRGGGELFF
>.|few|TRBJ1-1|TRBV28
TGTGCCAGCAGTTTTCTTAGGATGAACACTGAAGCTTTCTTT
CASSFLRMNTEAFF
>.|.|TRBJ2-7|TRBV4-2
TGTGCCAGCAGCTTGGGGAGCTCCTACGAGCAGTACTTC
CASSLGSSYEQYF
>TRBD1|.|TRBJ2-1|TRBV7-9
TGTGCCAGCAGCTTAGCGGGACAGGGCTCCTACAATGAGCAGTTCTTC
CASSLAGQGSYNEQFF
>TRBD1|.|TRBJ2-2|TRBV6-5
TGTGCCAGCAGTTACTCGACAGGGGGAAACGCCGGGGAGCTGTTTTTT
CASSYSTGGNAGELFF
>TRBD1|.|TRBJ2-7|TRBV5-6
TGTGCCAGCAGCTTGGGACAGGGCGTTTACGAGCAGTACTTC
CASSLGQGVYEQYF
>TRBD1|.|TRBJ1-2|TRBV5-4
TGTGCCAGCAGCCGAGGGACAGAAGTACCCCCGGGGTATGGCTACACCTTC
CASSRGTEVPPGYGYTF
>.|.|TRBJ2-2|TRBV21-1
TGTGCCAGCAGCAAAACCGACGGGACTGCGAACACCGGGGAGCTGTTTTTT
CASSKTDGTANTGELFF
>TRBD1|.|TRBJ2-7|TRBV11-2
TGTGCCAGCAGCTTGTCCTTGACAGGGTCCCACGAGCAGTACTTC
CASSLSLTGSHEQYF
>.|.|TRBJ1-2|TRBV28
TGTGCCAGCTCCGGGGCTAACTATGGCTACACCTTC
CASSGANYGYTF
>.|.|TRBJ2-7|TRBV4-1
TGCGCCAGCAGCCAATTACTCGGCTACGAGCAGTACTTC
CASSQLLGYEQYF
>TRBD2|.|TRBJ2-7|TRBV5-1
TGCGCCAGCAGCCCTCTAGGGACTAGCTCCTACGAGCAGTACTTC
CASSPLGTSSYEQYF
>TRBD1|.|TRBJ2-7|TRBV28
TGTGCCAGCAGTTCCCGGGGGACAGGGAACGAGCAGTACTTC
CASSSRGTGNEQYF
>TRBD2|few|TRBJ2-1|TRBV13
TGTGCCAGCAGCATCAGCGGGAGGGACATGTTGAATGAGCAGTTCTTC
CASSISGRDMLNEQFF
>.|.|TRBJ2-5|TRBV7-9
TGTGCCAGCAGCTTTGGGCGGGGATCCGCCGAGACCCAGTACTTC
CASSFGRGSAETQYF
>.|.|TRBJ2-7|TRBV27
TGTGCCAGCAGTTACGGCCGTGGCTACGAGCAGTACTTC
CASSYGRGYEQYF
>.|few|TRBJ1-2|TRBV5-1
TGCGCCAGCAGCATCACTGCCGGGACCGGGGGTGATGGCTACACCTTC
CASSITAGTGGDGYTF
>.|.|TRBJ2-1|TRBV7-9
TGTGCCAGCAGTTCTGGCCGGAATGAGCAGTTCTTC
CASSSGRNEQFF
>.|.|TRBJ1-1|TRBV28
TGTGCCAGCAGCCCCCGGGGGATGGGGGCATCGAGAACTGAAGCTTTCTTT
CASSPRGMGASRTEAFF
>.|few|TRBJ1-4|TRBV7-2
TGTGCCAGCAGCGGAGCGGGGGCTCGAGAAAAACTGTTTTTT
CASSGAGAREKLFF
>.|few|TRBJ2-7|TRBV7-9
TGTGCCAGCAGCTTAGAGTACGGCACCTACGAGCAGTACTTC
CASSLEYGTYEQYF
>.|.|TRBJ1-2|TRBV6-5
TGTGCCAGCAGTTACGGGGCAGGGAATGGCTACACCTTC
CASSYGAGNGYTF
>.|.|TRBJ1-1|TRBV7-9
TGCGCCAGCCTGCCCGCCAGAAACACTGAAGCTTTCTTT
CASLPARNTEAFF
>TRBD2|.|TRBJ2-2|TRBV2
TGTGCCAGCAGTGATGGGGGACTAGCGGAGTCCACCGGGGAGCTGTTTTTT
CASSDGGLAESTGELFF
>.|.|TRBJ2-7|TRBV6-5
TGTGCCAGCAGCTTGACAGGACTATCCTACGAGCAGTACTTC
CASSLTGLSYEQYF
>.|few|TRBJ2-7|TRBV2
TGTGCCAATGAGGGGGACTCCTACGAGCAGTACTTC
CANEGDSYEQYF
>.|.|TRBJ1-2|TRBV6-6
TGTGCCAGCAGCCCCGACTGGAGCTATGGCTACACCTTC
CASSPDWSYGYTF
>.|.|TRBJ2-1|TRBV28
TGTGCCAGCAGTTTAGGCTCCTACAATGAGCAGTTCTTC
CASSLGSYNEQFF
>TRBD2|.|TRBJ2-1|TRBV7-6
TGTGCCAGCAGCCCTACTCTAGCGGATTCCTACAATGAGCAGTTCTTC
CASSPTLADSYNEQFF
>TRBD1|.|TRBJ2-7|TRBV30
TGTGCCGGGGACGTCCGGGACAGTTCCTACGAGCAGTACTTC
CAGDVRDSSYEQYF
>.|.|TRBJ2-5|TRBV6-1
TGTGCCAGCAGGCCGCCCCTGGGAATTCAAGAGACCCAGTACTTC
CASRPPLGIQETQYF
>.|few|TRBJ2-7|TRBV10-3
TGTGCCATCAGTGAGGGAGGACTAAGCTACGAGCAGTACTTC
CAISEGGLSYEQYF
>.|once|TRBJ1-5|TRBV28
TGTGCCAGCAGTTTCAGGGCCCTTAATCAGCCCCAGCATTTT
CASSFRALNQPQHF